Below are 21 T cell receptor beta chains sequenced from a single sample in a study of beta chain features in type 1 diabetes. Expressed TCRB transcripts were sequenced because the entire RNA isolate underwent reverse transcription. Assay used: immunoSEQ multiplex PCR; TCRdb lists only in-frame clones, some missing. The table includes some 400,000 clones, more than 12% detected once. Sequenced: naive CD4+ T cells from blood. These receptors all stem from a woman under 30 in good health.

The chain links TRBV30 to TRBJ2-1; 9 positions agree with TRBD2. The V gene's germline CDR1 is GTSNPN and CDR2 SVGIG (reference sequence). V shed 0 bases and J 4 bases; nucleotides not matched to a gene: 7. The CDR3 length is 16 residues. The chain's CDR3 is CAWSVRGTSRYNEQFF. The CDR3 DNA is TGTGCCTGGAGTGTACGGGGGACTAGCCGATACAATGAGCAGTTCTTC.

V usage is TRBV6-6 and J usage is TRBJ2-7, with no clear D. Trimming took 2 bases from V and 6 from J, leaving 2 bases between them. The CDR3 spans 10 residues. Germline V lookup: CDR1 MNHNY, CDR2 SVGAGI (reference sequence). The CDR3 is CASSYREQYF. The CDR3 DNA sequence: TGTGCCAGCAGTTACCGCGAGCAGTACTTC.

The chain uses TRBV10-3 and TRBJ2-1, with D possibly matching TRBD2 (5 bases). Trimming left V 8 bases short and J 8 bases short, with 10 bases between. CDR1 and CDR2 (germline): ENHRY, SYGVKD. The CDR3 consists of 11 residues. CDR3 nucleotide sequence: TGTGCCATCTCCGGGGAGTATGAGCAGTTCTTC. Its translation is CAISGEYEQFF.

This clone was counted between two and nine times. The chain is built from TRBV7-2 and TRBJ2-7, with D possibly TRBD2 on 6 matching bases. In germline, CDR1 is SGHTA, CDR2 FQGNSA. The CDR3 totals 14 residues. V was trimmed by 5 bases and J by 4 bases, leaving 15 bases between them. CDR3 coding DNA: TGTGCCAGCAGCGCGACTAGAGAAGGGTACGAGCAGTACTTC. Translation gives CASSATREGYEQYF.

This clone occurred a few times. This chain uses TRBV6-6 with TRBJ1-1; D call uncertain. The CDR3 extends over 15 amino acids. CDR1 and CDR2 from the germline V gene are MNHNY and SVGAGI (reference sequence). With 5 bases removed from V and 1 base from J, the gap between germline ends came to 14 bases. CDR3 protein: CASSPQTGKNTEAFF. DNA for the CDR3: TGTGCCAGCAGTCCGCAGACGGGGAAGAACACTGAAGCTTTCTTT.

This clone was seen more than once but under ten times. In the same sample, other DNA sequences code for this CDR3. The chain joins TRBV28 to TRBJ1-2; weak D call: TRBD1 (5 bases). Trimming shortened V by 4 bases and J by 2 bases, and 5 bases separated the two germline ends. The V gene's germline CDR1 is MDHEN and CDR2 SYDVKM. This CDR3 comprises 12 residues. CDR3 sequence reads: CASSSGNYGYTF. CDR3 nucleotides: TGTGCCAGCAGTTCAGGGAACTATGGCTACACCTTC.

This clone was detected only a few times. The J gene is TRBJ2-3, the V gene TRBV19, with TRBD2 as a possible D gene (6 bases). From germline, CDR1 is LNHDA and CDR2 SQIVND (reference sequence). The CDR3 length is 14 residues. V lost 5 bases and J 3 bases, leaving 12 bases between the germline ends. The CDR3 nucleotides are TGTGCCAGTAGTCCCGGGAGTACGACAGATACGCAGTATTTT. Protein sequence: CASSPGSTTDTQYF.

This clone has a handful of counts. The chain has TRBV29-1 and TRBJ2-7; D is perhaps TRBD2 (6 bases). Deletions cut 7 bases from V and 3 bases from J, with 13 bases between. The CDR3 has 12 residues. Germline assignment: CDR1 SQVTM and CDR2 ANQGSEA. CDR3 sequence (DNA): TGCAGCGGCATTAGCGGAATCTACGAGCAGTACTTC. It codes for CSGISGIYEQYF.

The chain is built from TRBV7-9 and TRBJ2-7; 10 bases are a match to TRBD2. The CDR3 has 14 residues. V was pared by 2 bases and J by 7 bases, with 5 bases of the junction left unmatched. Germline V gene lookup returns CDR1 SEHNR and CDR2 FQNEAQ (reference sequence). CDR3 sequence (DNA): TGTGCCAGCAGCTTACTAGCGGGAGTGGGAGAGCAGTACTTC. Translation gives CASSLLAGVGEQYF. Filled out from reference TRBV7-9 and TRBJ2-7, the complete variable domain reads DTGVSQNPRHKITKRGQNVTFRCDPISEHNRLYWYRQTLGQGPEFLTYFQNEAQLEKSRLLSDRFSAERPKGSFSTLEIQRTEQGDSAMYLCASSLLAGVGEQYFGPGTRLTVT.

V gene TRBV29-1 combines with J gene TRBJ2-7; 11 positions agree with TRBD2. Germline assignment: CDR1 SQVTM and CDR2 ANQGSEA. V was pared by 6 bases and J by 4 bases, with 14 bases of the junction left unmatched. The CDR3 contains 16 residues. The CDR3 loop is CSVQGTSGIRYYEQYF. CDR3 in DNA: TGCAGCGTCCAAGGGACTAGCGGAATCCGCTATTACGAGCAGTACTTC.

This rearrangement joins TRBV6-5 to TRBJ1-2; D not certain. Trimming removed 6 bases from V and 4 bases from J, with 12 bases in between. The CDR3 runs 13 residues. Looked up from germline, CDR1 is MNHEY and CDR2 is SVGAGI. The CDR3: CASRSGGFYGYTF. In DNA form, the CDR3 reads TGTGCCAGCAGATCTGGAGGCTTCTATGGCTACACCTTC.

The genes are TRBV7-2 and TRBJ1-3, with D tentatively TRBD1 (5 bases). CDR3 size: 16 residues. The germline gives CDR1 SGHTA, CDR2 FQGNSA. The V and J ends lost 5 bases and 0 bases respectively, with 14 bases between them. The CDR3 region has the DNA TGTGCCAGCAGCCGGCACGGGGGAAGCTCTGGAAACACCATATATTTT. It specifies CASSRHGGSSGNTIYF.

The chain has TRBV29-1 and TRBJ1-5, with D possibly TRBD1 on 6 matching bases. This CDR3 region has 13 residues. CDR1 and CDR2 from the germline V gene are SQVTM and ANQGSEA. Trimming left V 6 bases short and J 5 bases short, with 14 bases between. The CDR3 coding sequence is TGCAGCGTACTTCACAGGGCCGATCAGCCCCAGCATTTT. Translation gives CSVLHRADQPQHF.

Only a few counts were recorded for this clone. This chain connects TRBV19 to TRBJ2-7, with a tentative D call TRBD2 (7 bases). The CDR3 contains 15 residues. V lost 3 bases and J 2 bases, leaving 14 bases between the germline ends. Germline CDR1 is LNHDA and CDR2 is SQIVND (reference sequence). CDR3 DNA: TGTGCCAGTAGTATTTCGGGGGGCCGTACCTACGAGCAGTACTTC. As protein: CASSISGGRTYEQYF.

This clone was observed a few times. Here the CDR3 DNA reads TGTGCCTGCCAAAAACAGGGGGGCACTGAAGCTTTCTTT. Translated: CACQKQGGTEAFF. The chain uses TRBV30 and TRBJ1-1; 8 bases map to TRBD1. Trimming at V came to 6 bases and at J to 4 bases, leaving 7 bases not matched to a gene. The germline V gene has CDR1 GTSNPN and CDR2 SVGIG (reference sequence). The CDR3 totals 13 residues.

The chain recombines TRBV18 with TRBJ2-7; no definite D call. There are 15 residues in the CDR3. In germline, CDR1 is KGHSH, CDR2 LQKENI. Trimming removed 3 bases at V and 1 base at J, with 13 bases between. The DNA of the CDR3 is TGTGCCAGCTCACCGACGCTAGGAGTATCCTACGAGCAGTACTTC. This gives the protein CASSPTLGVSYEQYF.

This clone has only a few counts. V is TRBV30 and J is TRBJ2-3, with 11 bases that match TRBD2. V shed 4 bases and J 6 bases; nucleotides not matched to a gene: 6. Germline values: CDR1 GTSNPN, CDR2 SVGIG (reference sequence). There are 14 residues in the CDR3. Here the CDR3 reads CAWKLAGAVDTQYF. The CDR3 DNA reads as TGTGCCTGGAAACTAGCGGGAGCTGTGGATACGCAGTATTTT.

This chain links TRBV30 with TRBJ1-3; the D is unclear. The CDR3 totals 14 residues. Per the germline V gene, CDR1 is GTSNPN and CDR2 is SVGIG (reference sequence). V was pared by 3 bases and J by 0 bases, with 9 bases between. The CDR3 sequence is CAWRQINSGNTIYF. DNA of the CDR3: TGTGCCTGGAGACAGATAAACTCTGGAAACACCATATATTTT.

The chain is built from TRBV4-3 and TRBJ1-1, with D perhaps TRBD1 (6 bases). Germline CDR1 and CDR2: LGHNA and YSLEER. The V gene lost 0 bases and the J gene lost 4 bases, with 9 bases spanning the gap. The CDR3 runs to 14 residues. This chain's CDR3 is CASSQDDRPTEAFF. The DNA for the CDR3 is TGCGCCAGCAGCCAAGACGACAGGCCCACTGAAGCTTTCTTT.

The table lists this clone with a few counts. V and J are TRBV28 and TRBJ2-6; maybe TRBD1 (6 bases). The germline V gene encodes CDR1 MDHEN and CDR2 SYDVKM. The CDR3 runs to 18 residues. Trimming took 5 bases from V and 1 from J, leaving 18 bases between them. CDR3 DNA sequence: TGTGCCAGCAGTATCACAGGGTTGGAGCTTTCTGGGGCCAACGTCCTGACTTTC. Amino acids: CASSITGLELSGANVLTF.

This clone was counted between two and nine times. The chain recombines TRBV5-1 with TRBJ2-2, with D tentatively TRBD2 (6 bases). The V gene lost 7 bases and the J gene lost 6 bases, with 16 bases spanning the gap. In germline, CDR1 is SGHRS, CDR2 YFSETQ. This CDR3 contains 14 residues. CDR3 amino acids: CASDRGISAGELFF. CDR3 sequence (DNA): TGCGCCAGCGATCGGGGGATAAGCGCCGGGGAGCTGTTTTTT.